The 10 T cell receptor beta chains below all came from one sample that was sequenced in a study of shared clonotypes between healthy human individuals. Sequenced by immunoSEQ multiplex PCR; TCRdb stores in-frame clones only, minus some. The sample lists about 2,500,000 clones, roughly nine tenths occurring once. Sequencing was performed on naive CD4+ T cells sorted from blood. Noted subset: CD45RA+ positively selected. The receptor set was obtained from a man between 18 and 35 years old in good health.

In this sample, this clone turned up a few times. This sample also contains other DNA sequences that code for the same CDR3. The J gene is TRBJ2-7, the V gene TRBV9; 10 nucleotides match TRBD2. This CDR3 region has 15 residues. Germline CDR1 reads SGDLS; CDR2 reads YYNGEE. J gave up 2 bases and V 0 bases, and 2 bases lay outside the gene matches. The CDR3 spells CASSVGLAGAYEQYF. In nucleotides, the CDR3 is TGTGCCAGCAGCGTAGGGCTAGCGGGGGCCTACGAGCAGTACTTC.

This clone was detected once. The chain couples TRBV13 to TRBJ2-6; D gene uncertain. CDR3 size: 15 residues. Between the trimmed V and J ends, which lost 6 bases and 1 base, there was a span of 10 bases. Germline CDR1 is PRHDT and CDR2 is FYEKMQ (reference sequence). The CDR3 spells CASSNIPSGANVLTF. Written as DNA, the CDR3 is TGTGCCAGCAGTAACATTCCTTCTGGGGCCAACGTCCTGACTTTC.

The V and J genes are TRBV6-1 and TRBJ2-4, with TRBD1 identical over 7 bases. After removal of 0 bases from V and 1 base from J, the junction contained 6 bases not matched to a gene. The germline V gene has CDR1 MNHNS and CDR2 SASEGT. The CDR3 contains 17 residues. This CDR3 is CASSEAIGGIAKNIQYF. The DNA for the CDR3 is TGTGCCAGCAGTGAAGCAATAGGGGGCATTGCCAAAAACATTCAGTACTTC.

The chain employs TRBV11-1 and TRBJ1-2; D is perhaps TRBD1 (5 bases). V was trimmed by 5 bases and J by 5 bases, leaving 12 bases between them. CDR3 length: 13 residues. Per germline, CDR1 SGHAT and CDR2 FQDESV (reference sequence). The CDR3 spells CASSPEQGYGYTF. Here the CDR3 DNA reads TGTGCCAGCAGCCCTGAGCAGGGTTATGGCTACACCTTC.

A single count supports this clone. The CDR3 here is CASSPGGGVDTDTQYF. The CDR3 region has the DNA TGTGCCAGCAGCCCCGGAGGGGGGGTGGACACAGATACGCAGTATTTT. This chain connects TRBV5-8 to TRBJ2-3; D may be TRBD2 (7 bases). Germline values: CDR1 SGHTS, CDR2 YDEGEE. Trimming left V 4 bases short and J 2 bases short, with 17 bases between. The CDR3 spans 16 residues.

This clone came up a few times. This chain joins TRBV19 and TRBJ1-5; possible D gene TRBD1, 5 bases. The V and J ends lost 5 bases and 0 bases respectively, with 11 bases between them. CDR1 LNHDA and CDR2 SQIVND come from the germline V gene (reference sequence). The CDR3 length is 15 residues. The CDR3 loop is CASSVDSYSNQPQHF. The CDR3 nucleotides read TGTGCCAGTAGTGTCGACAGCTATAGCAATCAGCCCCAGCATTTT.

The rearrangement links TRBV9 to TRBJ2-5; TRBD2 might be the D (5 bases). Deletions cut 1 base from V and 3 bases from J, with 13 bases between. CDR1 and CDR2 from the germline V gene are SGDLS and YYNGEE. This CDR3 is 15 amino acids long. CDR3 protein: CASSVLGSGKETQYF. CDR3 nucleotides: TGTGCCAGCAGCGTACTTGGGTCCGGGAAAGAGACCCAGTACTTC.

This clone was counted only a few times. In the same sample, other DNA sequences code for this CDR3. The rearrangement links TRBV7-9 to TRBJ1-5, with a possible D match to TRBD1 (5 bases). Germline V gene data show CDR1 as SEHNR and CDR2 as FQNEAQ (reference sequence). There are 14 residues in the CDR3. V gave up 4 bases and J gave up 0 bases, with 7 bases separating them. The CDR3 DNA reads TGTGCCAGCAGCTATGGGGGTAGCAATCAGCCCCAGCATTTT. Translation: CASSYGGSNQPQHF.

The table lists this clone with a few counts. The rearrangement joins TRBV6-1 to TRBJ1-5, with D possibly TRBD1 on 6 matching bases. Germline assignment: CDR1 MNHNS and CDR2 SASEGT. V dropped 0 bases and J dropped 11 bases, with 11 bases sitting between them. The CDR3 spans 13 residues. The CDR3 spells CASSEAGGVTQHF. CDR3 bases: TGTGCCAGCAGTGAAGCGGGGGGCGTGACCCAGCATTTT.

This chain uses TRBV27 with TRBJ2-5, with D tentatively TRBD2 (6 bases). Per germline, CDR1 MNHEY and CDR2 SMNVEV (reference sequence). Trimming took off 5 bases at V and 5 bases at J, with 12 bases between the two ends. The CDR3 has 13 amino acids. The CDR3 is CASSPRGSETQYF. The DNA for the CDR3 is TGTGCCAGCAGTCCTCGGGGGTCCGAGACCCAGTACTTC.